A single sample is the source of the 4 T cell receptor beta chains below, sequenced in a study of T cell repertoires in cytomegalovirus infection. MiXCR, applied by TCRdb to the reads, yields one record per CDR3 protein. The table records over 100,000 distinct CDR3 sequences, around 28% of them present only once. These receptors have no known antigen. Sequences were derived from CD8+ T cells from cultured PBMCs, sampled from culture after CMV antigen stimulation. The receptors stem from a human donor in good health (CMV status not recorded). Some clones in this sample may be carry-over from other donors' samples.

This clonotype appeared a single time. The V call is TRBV4-1, the J call TRBJ2-1; no clear D. This CDR3 has 15 amino acids. From germline, CDR1 is MGHRA and CDR2 YSYEKL. Trimming stripped 1 base from V and 4 bases from J, with 11 bases between. CDR3 region: CASSQVDGRYNEQFF. CDR3 nucleotides: TGCGCCAGCAGCCAAGTCGATGGCAGGTACAATGAGCAGTTCTTC.

V is TRBV7-6 and J is TRBJ2-6, with 8 bases identical to TRBD2. Germline values: CDR1 SGHVS, CDR2 FNYEAQ. Unmatched junction bases numbered 8, after V lost 4 bases and J lost 0 bases. This CDR3 has 18 residues. CDR3 sequence reads: CASSSNSGMLSGANVLTF. CDR3 sequence (DNA): TGTGCCAGCAGCTCAAATAGCGGGATGCTCTCTGGGGCCAACGTCCTGACTTTC.

V gene TRBV28 combines with J gene TRBJ2-5; D remains ambiguous. The CDR3 is 13 amino acids. V lost 3 bases and J lost 5, with 10 bases in between. CDR1 and CDR2 (germline): MDHEN, SYDVKM. The CDR3 here is CASSFVAPETQYF. In DNA form, the CDR3 reads TGTGCCAGCAGTTTTGTAGCTCCGGAGACCCAGTACTTC.

Details on this clonotype: Possible read error: a much larger clone is one base away. The chain is built from TRBV7-8 and TRBJ2-6, with D perhaps being TRBD1 or TRBD2 (5 bases each). Trimming took 11 bases from V and 0 from J, leaving 23 bases between them. This CDR3 comprises 18 residues. Germline CDR1 SGHVS, CDR2 FQNEAQ. The DNA for the CDR3 is TGTGCCTGCACCAGGGAGCTTCTCCCTCTCTCTGGGGCCAACGTCCTGACTTTC. Protein: CACTRELLPLSGANVLTF.